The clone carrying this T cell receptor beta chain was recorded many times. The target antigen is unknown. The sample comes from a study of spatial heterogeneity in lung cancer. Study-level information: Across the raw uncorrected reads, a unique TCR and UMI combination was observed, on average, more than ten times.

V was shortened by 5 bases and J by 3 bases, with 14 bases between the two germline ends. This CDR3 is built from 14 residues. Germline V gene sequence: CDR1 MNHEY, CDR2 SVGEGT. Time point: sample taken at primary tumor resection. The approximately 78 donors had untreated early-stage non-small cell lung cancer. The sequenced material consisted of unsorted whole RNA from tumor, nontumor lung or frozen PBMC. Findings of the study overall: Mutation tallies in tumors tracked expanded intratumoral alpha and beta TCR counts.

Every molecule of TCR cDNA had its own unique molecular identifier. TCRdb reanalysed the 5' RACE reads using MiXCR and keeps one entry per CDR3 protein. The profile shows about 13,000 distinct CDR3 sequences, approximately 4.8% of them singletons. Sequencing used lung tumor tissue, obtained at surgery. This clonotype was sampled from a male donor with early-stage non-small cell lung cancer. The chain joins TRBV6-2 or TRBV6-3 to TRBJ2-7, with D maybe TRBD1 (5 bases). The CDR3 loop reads CASSPSTENYEQYF. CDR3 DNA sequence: TGTGCCAGCAGTCCTTCGACAGAGAACTACGAGCAGTACTTC.